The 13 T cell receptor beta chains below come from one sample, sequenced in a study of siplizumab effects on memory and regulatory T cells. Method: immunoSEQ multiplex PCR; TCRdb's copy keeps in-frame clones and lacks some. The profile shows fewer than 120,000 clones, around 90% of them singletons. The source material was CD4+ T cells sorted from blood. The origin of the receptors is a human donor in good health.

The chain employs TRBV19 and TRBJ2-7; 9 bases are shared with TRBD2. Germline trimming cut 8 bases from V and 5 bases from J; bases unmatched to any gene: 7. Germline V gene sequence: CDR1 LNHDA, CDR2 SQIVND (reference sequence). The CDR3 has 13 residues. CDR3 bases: TGTGCCAGTCGGCCTAGCGGGACCCACGAGCAGTACTTC. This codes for CASRPSGTHEQYF. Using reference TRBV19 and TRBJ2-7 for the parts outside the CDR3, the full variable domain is DGGITQSPKYLFRKEGQNVTLSCEQNLNHDAMYWYRQDPGQGLRLIYYSQIVNDFQKGDIAEGYSVSREKKESFPLTVTSAQKNPTAFYLCASRPSGTHEQYFGPGTRLTVT.

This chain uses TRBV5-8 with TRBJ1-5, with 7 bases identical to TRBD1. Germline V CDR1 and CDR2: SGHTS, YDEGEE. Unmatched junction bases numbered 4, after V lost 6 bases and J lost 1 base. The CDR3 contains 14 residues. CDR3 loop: CASNRQGSNQPQHF. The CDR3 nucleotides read TGTGCCAGCAATCGACAGGGCAGCAATCAGCCCCAGCATTTT.

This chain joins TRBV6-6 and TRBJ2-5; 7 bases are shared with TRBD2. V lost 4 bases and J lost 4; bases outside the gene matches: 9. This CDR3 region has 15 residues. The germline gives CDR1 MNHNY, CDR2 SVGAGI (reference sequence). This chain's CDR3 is CASSWSAGMRETQYF. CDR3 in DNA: TGTGCCAGCAGTTGGTCAGCGGGGATGAGAGAGACCCAGTACTTC.

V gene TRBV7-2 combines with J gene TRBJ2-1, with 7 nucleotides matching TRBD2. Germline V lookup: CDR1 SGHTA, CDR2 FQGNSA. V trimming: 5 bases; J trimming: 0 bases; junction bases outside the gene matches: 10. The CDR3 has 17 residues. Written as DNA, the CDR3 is TGTGCCAGCAGCACTAGGGCGCGGGGGAGCTCCTACAATGAGCAGTTCTTC. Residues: CASSTRARGSSYNEQFF.

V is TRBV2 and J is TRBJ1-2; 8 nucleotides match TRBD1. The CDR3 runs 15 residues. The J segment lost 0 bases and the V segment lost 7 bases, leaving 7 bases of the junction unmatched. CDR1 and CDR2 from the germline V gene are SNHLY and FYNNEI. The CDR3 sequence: CASTVGQGANYGYTF. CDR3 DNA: TGTGCCAGCACCGTAGGACAGGGCGCTAACTATGGCTACACCTTC.

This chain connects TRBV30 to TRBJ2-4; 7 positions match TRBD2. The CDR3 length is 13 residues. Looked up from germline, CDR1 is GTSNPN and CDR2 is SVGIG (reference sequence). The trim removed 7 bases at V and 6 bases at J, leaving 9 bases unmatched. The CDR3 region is CASTWEGRNIQYF. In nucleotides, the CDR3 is TGTGCCTCGACTTGGGAGGGGAGAAACATTCAGTACTTC.

The chain's CDR3 is CASSPWAGNTEAFF. The CDR3 region has the DNA TGTGCCAGCTCACCATGGGCTGGGAACACTGAAGCTTTCTTT. The chain couples TRBV18 to TRBJ1-1; D unresolved. V lost 2 bases and J 1 base, leaving 8 bases between the germline ends. The CDR3 runs 14 residues. CDR1 is KGHSH, CDR2 LQKENI, per germline.

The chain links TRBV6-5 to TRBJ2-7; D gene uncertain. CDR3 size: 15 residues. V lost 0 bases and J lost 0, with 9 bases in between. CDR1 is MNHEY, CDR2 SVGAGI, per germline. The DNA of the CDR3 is TGTGCCAGCAGTTACTCAGCTGTTAGCTCCTACGAGCAGTACTTC. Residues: CASSYSAVSSYEQYF.

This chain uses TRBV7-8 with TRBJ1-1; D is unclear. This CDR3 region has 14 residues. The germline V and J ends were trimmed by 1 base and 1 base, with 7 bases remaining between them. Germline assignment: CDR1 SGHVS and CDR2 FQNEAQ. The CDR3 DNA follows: TGTGCCAGCAGCTTAGAGGGAGCGAACACTGAAGCTTTCTTT. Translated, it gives CASSLEGANTEAFF.

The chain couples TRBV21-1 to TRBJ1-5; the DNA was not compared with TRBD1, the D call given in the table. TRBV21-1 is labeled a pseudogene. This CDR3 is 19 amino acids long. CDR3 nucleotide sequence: TGTGCCACGATTATCCGGGACAGGTGGGGTGTAGGAGGTAATCAGCCCCAGCATTTT. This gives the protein CATIIRDRWGVGGNQPQHF.

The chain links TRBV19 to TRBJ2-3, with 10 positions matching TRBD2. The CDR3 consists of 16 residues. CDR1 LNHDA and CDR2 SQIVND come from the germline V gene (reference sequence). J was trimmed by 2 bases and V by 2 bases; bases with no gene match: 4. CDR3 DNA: TGTGCCAGTAGTATAATAGCGGGAGGCCCCACAGATACGCAGTATTTT. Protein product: CASSIIAGGPTDTQYF.

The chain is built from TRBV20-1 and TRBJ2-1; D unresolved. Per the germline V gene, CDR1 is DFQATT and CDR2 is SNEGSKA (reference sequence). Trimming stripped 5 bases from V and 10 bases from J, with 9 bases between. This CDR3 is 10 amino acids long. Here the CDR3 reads CSAQYWEQFF. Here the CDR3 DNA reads TGCAGTGCTCAGTATTGGGAGCAGTTCTTC.

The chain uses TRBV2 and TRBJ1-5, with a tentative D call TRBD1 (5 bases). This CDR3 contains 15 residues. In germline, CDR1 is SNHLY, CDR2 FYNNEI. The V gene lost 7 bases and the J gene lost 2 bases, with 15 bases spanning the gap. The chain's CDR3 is CASKGPIRGNQPQHF. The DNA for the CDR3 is TGTGCCAGCAAGGGACCTATTAGGGGCAATCAGCCCCAGCATTTT.